These T cell receptor beta chains were read from a single sample in a study of radiotherapy plus CTLA-4 blockade in lung cancer. Assay used: immunoSEQ multiplex PCR; TCRdb lists only in-frame clones, some missing. Seen here are fewer than 100,000 clones, about 84% observed once, and the top ten hold around 0.72%. The source was peripheral blood, collected from a patient treated with radiotherapy plus ipilimumab. These receptors originate from a human donor with non-small cell lung cancer who had stable disease on radiotherapy plus ipilimumab. The CDR3 runs from the conserved cysteine through the conserved F or W. D genes are given only for firm matches. The listing skips clone size in some rows; elsewhere it reads once, few, many or a size class.

j_call d_call clone_size v_call cdr3_aa cdr3_nt
TRBJ1-1 TRBD1 NA TRBV30 CAWHTGGLTEAFF TGTGCCTGGCATACAGGGGGCCTGACTGAAGCTTTCTTT
TRBJ2-5 NA few TRBV5-1 CASSLGAETQYF TGCGCCAGCAGCTTGGGAGCGGAGACCCAGTACTTC
TRBJ1-2 NA NA TRBV2 CASTRETMGYTF TGTGCCAGCACCCGGGAAACTATGGGCTACACCTTC
TRBJ2-7 NA NA TRBV28 CASSLSSPHEQYF TGTGCCAGCAGTTTATCGAGCCCCCACGAGCAGTACTTC
TRBJ2-4 TRBD1 NA TRBV18 CASSPRLARGGDMIIQYF TGTGCCAGCTCACCAAGGCTAGCAAGAGGGGGCGATATGATCATTCAGTACTTC
TRBJ2-7 NA NA TRBV6-6 CASSYGTKTYEQYF TGTGCCAGCAGTTACGGGACAAAAACCTACGAGCAGTACTTC
TRBJ2-1 NA NA TRBV10-3 CAISEPGGRNEQFF TGTGCCATCAGTGAGCCCGGAGGGCGCAATGAGCAGTTCTTC
TRBJ2-4 NA once TRBV30 CAWSQAQEGGLIQYF TGTGCCTGGAGTCAGGCCCAGGAAGGGGGACTCATTCAGTACTTC
TRBJ2-6 NA NA TRBV29-1 CSVEDPLAAGANVLTF TGCAGCGTTGAAGACCCCTTAGCGGCCGGGGCCAACGTCCTGACTTTC
TRBJ2-3 NA NA TRBV19 CASKFASTDTQYF TGTGCCAGTAAGTTTGCTAGCACAGATACGCAGTATTTT
TRBJ2-5 TRBD1 NA TRBV10-1 CASSESAGTGIQTQYF TGCGCCAGCAGTGAGTCGGCCGGGACAGGGATACAGACCCAGTACTTC
TRBJ2-5 NA once TRBV19 CASSMVGRQETQYF TGTGCCAGTAGTATGGTGGGAAGACAAGAGACCCAGTACTTC
TRBJ2-3 NA NA TRBV19 CASSIVGGMKADTQYF TGTGCCAGTAGTATAGTTGGGGGCATGAAAGCAGATACGCAGTATTTT
TRBJ1-1 NA once TRBV14 CASSLQPNTEAFF TGTGCCAGCAGTCTACAGCCGAACACTGAAGCTTTCTTT
TRBJ2-1 NA NA TRBV19 CASSIVSGTPSANNEQFF TGTGCCAGTAGTATAGTTTCGGGGACTCCATCTGCCAACAATGAGCAGTTCTTC
TRBJ1-5 NA few TRBV5-8 CASSWARGNSNQPQHF TGTGCCAGCAGCTGGGCTCGCGGAAATAGCAATCAGCCCCAGCATTTT
TRBJ2-1 NA NA TRBV10-1 CASSESDEQFF TGCGCCAGCAGTGAGTCAGATGAGCAGTTCTTC
TRBJ1-4 TRBD1 NA TRBV9 CASSVTGGNEKLFF TGTGCCAGCAGCGTAACAGGGGGTAATGAAAAACTGTTTTTT
TRBJ2-2 NA NA TRBV4-1 CASSQETSGGTGELFF TGCGCCAGCAGCCAAGAAACCAGCGGTGGGACCGGGGAGCTGTTTTTT
TRBJ1-2 NA NA TRBV5-1 CASSFSGDYGYTF TGCGCCAGCAGCTTTTCGGGGGACTATGGCTACACCTTC
TRBJ2-2 TRBD1 NA TRBV18 CASSLGQGIGELFF TGTGCCAGCTCACTCGGACAGGGGATCGGGGAGCTGTTTTTT
TRBJ2-1 NA NA TRBV6-5 CASSPQGRAYNEQFF TGTGCCAGCAGTCCCCAGGGCCGAGCTTACAATGAGCAGTTCTTC
TRBJ1-6 NA NA TRBV18 CASSPTQQVGSPLHF TGTGCCAGCTCACCAACCCAGCAGGTCGGGTCACCCCTCCACTTT
TRBJ1-2 NA NA TRBV11-2 CASSLDPAGRNNYGYTF TGTGCCAGCAGCTTAGATCCGGCAGGGAGGAATAACTATGGCTACACCTTC
TRBJ2-6 NA NA TRBV18 CASSKADSGANVLTF TGTGCCAGCTCAAAAGCGGACTCTGGGGCCAACGTCCTGACTTTC
TRBJ1-5 NA NA TRBV6-1 CASSQRQESNQPQHF TGTGCCAGCAGTCAACGACAGGAAAGCAATCAGCCCCAGCATTTT
TRBJ2-1 NA NA TRBV18 CASSPPIRDEQFF TGTGCCAGCTCACCACCGATACGGGACGAGCAGTTCTTC
TRBJ2-2 NA NA TRBV6-1 CATRAPGVSGELFF TGTGCCACCCGCGCTCCCGGGGTGTCCGGGGAGCTGTTTTTT
TRBJ2-1 NA NA TRBV4-1 CASSQVALVGEQFF TGCGCCAGCAGCCAAGTGGCACTAGTTGGTGAGCAGTTCTTC
TRBJ2-7 TRBD1 few TRBV28 CASSPPGQGFYEQYF TGTGCCAGCAGTCCCCCGGGACAGGGCTTTTACGAGCAGTACTTC
TRBJ2-1 NA NA TRBV5-1 CASSLGQTYSEQFF TGCGCCAGCAGCTTGGGGCAAACCTACAGTGAGCAGTTCTTC
TRBJ2-3 NA NA TRBV5-1 CASTRGGGPSDTQYF TGCGCCAGCACCCGGGGAGGGGGCCCATCGGATACGCAGTATTTT
TRBJ1-2 NA NA TRBV5-8 CASSFKDNYGYTF TGTGCCAGCAGCTTCAAAGATAACTATGGCTACACCTTC
TRBJ1-2 NA NA TRBV25-1 CASSDSGGYTF TGTGCCAGCAGTGATAGCGGTGGCTACACCTTC
TRBJ2-4 NA NA TRBV2 CASSEPDSPPNIQYF TGTGCCAGCAGTGAACCCGACAGCCCTCCAAACATTCAGTACTTC
TRBJ2-6 TRBD1 few TRBV2 CATKRQGAPPGANVLTF TGTGCCACCAAAAGGCAGGGGGCCCCCCCTGGGGCCAACGTCCTGACTTTC
TRBJ1-5 TRBD1 few TRBV7-2 CASSRTGTGGGNQPQHF TGTGCCAGCAGCCGCACCGGGACAGGGGGCGGCAATCAGCCCCAGCATTTT
TRBJ1-4 TRBD1 NA TRBV27 CASSDSTGGLWGHEKLFF TGTGCCAGCAGTGACTCGACAGGGGGCCTATGGGGGCATGAAAAACTGTTTTTT
TRBJ1-6 NA NA TRBV27 CASSGWEQGNSPLHF TGTGCCAGCAGTGGATGGGAACAGGGTAATTCACCCCTCCACTTT
TRBJ1-4 NA few TRBV28 CASSLGDDREKLFF TGTGCCAGCAGTTTAGGGGACGATCGAGAAAAACTGTTTTTT
TRBJ2-5 TRBD2 NA TRBV5-4 CASSLGGLAGYIAQETQYF TGTGCCAGCAGCTTGGGGGGACTAGCGGGATATATTGCGCAAGAGACCCAGTACTTC
TRBJ2-1 NA NA TRBV5-1 CASSPEGGRGMGKDEQFF TGCGCCAGCAGCCCGGAAGGGGGGCGGGGTATGGGTAAGGATGAGCAGTTCTTC